What follows are 27 T cell receptor beta chains derived from one specimen sequenced in a study of regulatory T cells in long-lasting Graves disease. Described time point: newly diagnosed GD, antithyroid drugs for less than 3 months. After RNA was extracted from PBMCs, the TCR library was made from it. The TCR beta library used iRepertoire HTBI primers with Arm-PCR amplification of CDR3. From the multiplex PCR reads, TCRdb called clonotypes with MiXCR, one entry per CDR3 protein. The sample includes under 700,000 distinct CDR3 sequences, around 15% of them seen just once. These sequences were also reported in another study, on T cells in Graves' hyperthyroidism and ophthalmopathy.

The sequencing here drew on peripheral blood mononuclear cells (PBMCs), taken at new diagnosis, from a patient treated with antithyroid drugs. Receptors originate from a woman aged 35-60 years with Graves disease.

V and J are TRBV7-9 and TRBJ2-4, with D perhaps assigned TRBD1 or TRBD2 (5 bases each). Trimming pared 4 bases from V and 16 bases from J, leaving 17 bases between. Germline assignment: CDR1 SEHNR and CDR2 FQNEAQ (reference sequence). The CDR3 covers 12 residues. The CDR3 DNA is TGTGCCAGCAGCTATGGGACGGCGCGTGCCTACTTC. This translates into CASSYGTARAYF.

The sample holds many counts of this clonotype. The chain couples TRBV12-3 or TRBV12-4 to TRBJ2-7; no clear D. The germline V and J ends were trimmed by 7 bases and 6 bases, with 19 bases remaining between them. The CDR3 consists of 14 residues. The CDR3 loop is CASILEHVGGEQYF. In DNA form, the CDR3 reads TGTGCCAGCATCCTCGAACACGTGGGTGGCGAGCAGTACTTC.

The table lists this clonotype with many counts. The chain has TRBV6-1 and TRBJ1-4; tentative D call: TRBD1 (6 bases). Germline CDR1 is MNHNS and CDR2 is SASEGT. The CDR3 sequence is 13 residues long. V was trimmed by 5 bases and J by 8 bases, leaving 12 bases between them. CDR3 nucleotides: TGTGCCAGCAGTAGCTGGGACACCGAAAAACTGTTTTTT. Translating it yields CASSSWDTEKLFF.

This clonotype appeared a few times. J is TRBJ1-5 and V is TRBV19; 7 bases are a match to TRBD1. V trimming: 5 bases; J trimming: 6 bases; junction bases outside the gene matches: 7. The CDR3 runs to 14 residues. Germline values: CDR1 LNHDA, CDR2 SQIVND (reference sequence). For the CDR3, the DNA is TGTGCCAGTAGTTCAGGGGGACGAGGTCAGCCCCAGCATTTT. This gives the protein CASSSGGRGQPQHF.

Details on this clonotype: The CDR3 ends on some other residue instead of the conserved phenylalanine or tryptophan, so this is likely a read error. The chain joins TRBV11-3 to TRBJ2-1, with 10 positions matching TRBD1. The CDR3 is 16 residues long. In germline, CDR1 is SGHNT, CDR2 YENEEA. Germline trimming cut 4 bases from V and 4 bases from J; bases unmatched to any gene: 7. The CDR3 region is CASSSAGDRGYNEQFL. In nucleotides, the CDR3 is TGTGCCAGCAGCTCCGCGGGGGACAGGGGATACAATGAGCAGTTCCTC.

This clonotype came up many times. The chain links TRBV11-2 to TRBJ2-3; 7 bases agree with TRBD1. The CDR3 has 15 amino acids. Trimming at V came to 5 bases and at J to 1 base, leaving 6 bases not matched to a gene. Germline V CDR1 and CDR2: SGHAT, FQNNGV. This chain's CDR3 is CASSLGDSRTDTQYF. The CDR3 nucleotides are TGTGCCAGCAGCCTCGGGGACAGCCGCACAGATACGCAGTATTTT.

This clonotype occurred many times. The chain links TRBV2 to TRBJ1-1, with D hard to call. This CDR3 has 12 residues. From germline, CDR1 is SNHLY and CDR2 FYNNEI. V dropped 4 bases and J dropped 5 bases, with 8 bases sitting between them. This CDR3 is CASSGLQTEAFF. In DNA, the CDR3 is TGTGCCAGCAGTGGGCTACAAACTGAAGCTTTCTTT.

This clonotype was seen a few times. J is TRBJ1-2 and V is TRBV7-2; D is unresolved. The ends were cut back, 0 bases at V and 8 bases at J, with 13 bases in the middle. The CDR3 runs to 14 residues. In germline, CDR1 is SGHTA, CDR2 FQGNSA. CDR3 nucleotides: TGTGCCAGCAGCTTAGCGATACGGAGTGAAGGCTACACCTTC. It yields the protein CASSLAIRSEGYTF.

Only a few counts were recorded for this clonotype. This chain uses TRBV30 with TRBJ2-6; no definite D call. The V end lost 2 bases, the J end lost 0 bases, and 5 bases lay between the germline ends. This CDR3 contains 14 residues. Germline V gene lookup returns CDR1 GTSNPN and CDR2 SVGIG (reference sequence). CDR3 protein: CAWSRASGANVLTF. The CDR3 DNA follows: TGTGCCTGGAGTAGGGCCTCTGGGGCCAACGTCCTGACTTTC.

The chain joins TRBV2 to TRBJ2-4; 8 bases fit TRBD2. The CDR3 has 14 residues. CDR1 SNHLY and CDR2 FYNNEI come from the germline V gene. Trimming removed 6 bases from V and 0 bases from J; junction bases left unmatched: 1. This CDR3 reads CASRREVAKNIQYF. Here the CDR3 DNA reads TGTGCCAGCAGGCGGGAGGTAGCCAAAAACATTCAGTACTTC.

The chain combines TRBV5-6 with TRBJ2-1; 8 bases match TRBD2. Looked up from germline, CDR1 is SGHDT and CDR2 is YYEEEE. CDR3 size: 16 residues. The trim removed 4 bases at V and 7 bases at J, leaving 13 bases unmatched. The CDR3 bases are TGTGCCAGCAGCCTACCCCAAGTAGCGGGAAGGAATGAGCAGTTCTTC. Protein sequence: CASSLPQVAGRNEQFF.

V is TRBV7-8 and J is TRBJ2-1, with a weak D call TRBD1 (6 bases). The CDR3 has 12 amino acids. Trimming took off 1 base at V and 12 bases at J, with 10 bases between the two ends. The germline CDR1 and CDR2 sequences are SGHVS and FQNEAQ. This CDR3 is CASSLEQGGQFF. The DNA of the CDR3 is TGTGCCAGCAGCTTAGAGCAAGGGGGGCAGTTCTTC.

This clonotype was seen a handful of times. The chain has TRBV6-5 and TRBJ1-4; D unclear. The CDR3 sequence is 15 residues long. CDR1 and CDR2 from the germline V gene are MNHEY and SVGAGI. V was clipped by 2 bases and J by 4 bases, with 11 bases between them. The CDR3 protein is CASSYRGTGNEKLFF. The DNA for the CDR3 is TGTGCCAGCAGTTACCGTGGTACGGGTAATGAAAAACTGTTTTTT.

The V and J genes are TRBV9 and TRBJ1-2, with D possibly TRBD1 on 6 matching bases. Per germline, CDR1 SGDLS and CDR2 YYNGEE. The CDR3 extends over 17 amino acids. The V gene lost 4 bases and the J gene lost 1 base, with 20 bases spanning the gap. The CDR3, as DNA: TGTGCCAGCAGCTCCCCCCTGATAGGGGGTTATAACTATGGCTACACCTTC. It yields the protein CASSSPLIGGYNYGYTF.

This chain joins TRBV7-6 and TRBJ2-1; 9 positions match TRBD2. CDR1 and CDR2 from the germline V gene are SGHVS and FNYEAQ. Trimming removed 0 bases from V and 2 bases from J; junction bases left unmatched: 8. The CDR3 has 18 residues. CDR3 sequence: CASSLARAGGRPYNEQFF. CDR3 DNA sequence: TGTGCCAGCAGCTTAGCGCGGGCGGGGGGGCGACCCTACAATGAGCAGTTCTTC.

At least ten counts were recorded for this clonotype. CDR3: CASGSSDRGSEQYF. The CDR3 nucleotides read TGTGCTAGTGGTTCGAGTGACAGGGGGTCCGAGCAGTACTTC. This sequence joins TRBV12-5 and TRBJ2-7; 9 bases agree with TRBD1. V shed 4 bases, J shed 6 bases, and the junction held 7 bases outside the gene matches. CDR1 is LGHNT, CDR2 FRNRAP, per germline. The CDR3 runs 14 residues.

This clonotype has ten or more counts. This chain links TRBV11-2 with TRBJ2-1, with D uncertain. Trimming took off 1 base at V and 4 bases at J, with 8 bases between the two ends. CDR1 and CDR2 (germline): SGHAT, FQNNGV. The CDR3 loop spans 14 amino acids. DNA of the CDR3: TGTGCCAGCAGCTTAGTGATAGTTTACAATGAGCAGTTCTTC. This encodes CASSLVIVYNEQFF.

This clonotype showed up many times. V gene TRBV6-1 combines with J gene TRBJ1-5; 9 nucleotides align to TRBD1. V was clipped by 6 bases and J by 2 bases; unmatched bases: 5. Germline V CDR1 and CDR2: MNHNS, SASEGT. The CDR3 is 15 amino acids. In nucleotides, the CDR3 is TGTGCCAGCAGCCGGACAGGGGAGCGCAATCAGCCCCAGCATTTT. This encodes CASSRTGERNQPQHF.

This clonotype occurred a few times. The chain joins TRBV6-1 to TRBJ1-1; TRBD1 agrees at 12 bases. Per the germline V gene, CDR1 is MNHNS and CDR2 is SASEGT. Trimming cost V 4 bases and J 4 bases; bases outside gene matches: 4. The CDR3 has 15 amino acids. CDR3 amino acids: CASSGGTGGITEAFF. The CDR3 DNA sequence: TGTGCCAGCAGTGGGGGGACAGGGGGCATCACTGAAGCTTTCTTT.

This clonotype was observed many times. The chain combines TRBV6-2 or TRBV6-3 with TRBJ1-1; D is unresolved. V lost 4 bases and J 0 bases, leaving 12 bases between the germline ends. This CDR3 has 15 residues. Germline-derived CDR1 and CDR2 are MNHEY and SVGEGT. The CDR3 coding sequence is TGTGCCAGCAGTTCCGTGGGATCTATGAACACTGAAGCTTTCTTT. This gives the protein CASSSVGSMNTEAFF.

The chain is built from TRBV6-1 and TRBJ1-5, with D hard to call. The germline CDR1 and CDR2 sequences are MNHNS and SASEGT. This CDR3 has 16 amino acids. Trimming left V 7 bases short and J 1 base short, with 17 bases between. The CDR3, as DNA: TGTGCCAGCATGCCGTTTTGGTCGGTAAGCAATCAGCCCCAGCATTTT. Translating gives CASMPFWSVSNQPQHF.

In its sample, this clonotype was seen many times. This chain links TRBV12-3 or TRBV12-4 with TRBJ2-1; possible D gene TRBD2, 5 bases. The CDR3 is 15 amino acids. The ends were cut back, 8 bases at V and 7 bases at J, with 21 bases in the middle. In nucleotides, the CDR3 is TGTGCCAGCGGTCTTCTGGGAGCTTCTGTGAATGAGCAGTTCTTC. As protein: CASGLLGASVNEQFF.

The chain links TRBV6-2 or TRBV6-3 to TRBJ2-1; TRBD2 aligns across 8 bases. CDR3 length: 19 amino acids. The V segment lost 4 bases and the J segment 6 bases; nucleotides outside the gene matches: 20. In germline, CDR1 is MNHEY, CDR2 SVGEGT. Written as DNA, the CDR3 is TGTGCCAGCAGTTCAACTACCGGGACTAGGTTGTATATGGGCAATGAGCAGTTCTTC. This sequence encodes CASSSTTGTRLYMGNEQFF.

This clonotype came up a few times. The V call is TRBV4-2, the J call TRBJ1-1; no reliable D call. Per germline, CDR1 LGHNA and CDR2 YNFKEQ. CDR3 length equals 15 residues. Trimming removed 4 bases at V and 0 bases at J, with 12 bases between. In nucleotides, the CDR3 is TGTGCCAGCAGCCCCACAGCGGCAGTGAACACTGAAGCTTTCTTT. Translated, it gives CASSPTAAVNTEAFF.

The V gene is TRBV6-1, the J gene TRBJ1-5; a weak D match, TRBD1 (5 bases). This CDR3 comprises 14 residues. Germline CDR1 reads MNHNS; CDR2 reads SASEGT. Trimming took 6 bases from V and 3 from J, leaving 12 bases between them. The CDR3, as DNA: TGTGCCAGCAGCCTTCACAGGATCAATCAGCCCCAGCATTTT. This gives the protein CASSLHRINQPQHF.

The DNA of the CDR3 is TGCAGTGCTACAAAGGGACAGGGAACTAGCGAGCAGTACTTC. It specifies CSATKGQGTSEQYF. The chain has TRBV20-1 and TRBJ2-7, with 9 positions matching TRBD1. The germline gives CDR1 DFQATT, CDR2 SNEGSKA (reference sequence). V trimming: 4 bases; J trimming: 6 bases; junction bases outside the gene matches: 10. This CDR3 region has 14 residues.

This clonotype was seen a handful of times. Here the CDR3 reads CAISAGQTVNYTF. The DNA for the CDR3 is TGTGCCATCAGTGCGGGACAGACGGTGAACTACACCTTC. The chain carries TRBV10-3 and TRBJ1-2, with TRBD1 matching over 7 bases. V lost 4 bases, J lost 10 bases, and 9 bases stayed unmatched. The CDR3 loop spans 13 amino acids. Germline V gene sequence: CDR1 ENHRY, CDR2 SYGVKD.